This TCR beta chain was captured in a study of blood T cell repertoires in COVID-19. The wider study: Some COVID-19 samples were acute and others convalescent; all came from the United States, Italy and Spain. T cells, B-cell-depleted T cells, or PBMCs supplied cDNA or gDNA.

In the authors' methods: Quantification of nucleated cells was approximated via reference gene primer amplification. TCRdb's copy holds only in-frame clones and misses some; the assay was immunoSEQ multiplex PCR. V and J calls and clone size are copied from that table; D and trimming were computed from the DNA. The sample has a few hundred thousand clones; about 89% are singletons. The receptor comes from a middle-aged man who had recovered from COVID-19. The sequencing sample was made of peripheral blood.

The CDR3 DNA sequence: TGTGCCAGTAGTAACCCCCGGGACAGGGGGCAAGATGAGCAGTTCTTC. As protein: CASSNPRDRGQDEQFF. The rearrangement links TRBV19 to TRBJ2-1; TRBD1 matches 12 bases. Per the germline V gene, CDR1 is LNHDA and CDR2 is SQIVND (reference sequence). There are 16 residues in the CDR3. Trimming took 4 bases from V and 8 from J; bases not matched to a gene: 9.